The 19 T cell receptor beta chains presented below share a single source sample, sequenced in a study of T cells in Graves' hyperthyroidism and ophthalmopathy. RNA transcripts gave rise to amplified TCR beta CDR3 regions. Initially, a first-round RT-PCR of the TCR CDR3 employed the HTBI primer set. TCRdb reprocessed the multiplex PCR reads with MiXCR, giving one entry per CDR3 protein. The top ten hold 30% of the sample, which has 250,000 or so distinct CDR3 sequences, around 15% seen once. Sequencing was carried out using blood. The receptors were sampled from a woman aged 45-65 years with Graves' hyperthyroidism that later progressed to Graves' ophthalmopathy.

Worth noting for this clonotype: This clone may be a read error of a much larger clone one base away. CDR3 sequence (DNA): TGTGCCAGCGGCCAAGACAGGGGTTGGGATGGCTACACCTTC. It codes for CASGQDRGWDGYTF. V is TRBV13 and J is TRBJ1-2; 8 bases align to TRBD1. The CDR3 covers 14 residues. V dropped 8 bases and J dropped 6; count of bases not matched to a gene: 11. Per germline, CDR1 PRHDT and CDR2 FYEKMQ (reference sequence).

At least ten counts were recorded for this clonotype. J is TRBJ1-2 and V is TRBV28; D gene ambiguous. The CDR3 runs to 14 residues. V lost 1 base and J 4 bases, leaving 10 bases between the germline ends. Germline CDR1 MDHEN, CDR2 SYDVKM. CDR3 in DNA: TGTGCCAGCAGTTTATTCCAGGACCGCTATGGCTACACCTTC. This encodes CASSLFQDRYGYTF.

This clonotype was seen repeatedly, ten times or more. The chain carries TRBV20-1 and TRBJ2-1; 9 bases line up with TRBD2. This CDR3 comprises 17 residues. Germline CDR1 reads DFQATT; CDR2 reads SNEGSKA (reference sequence). Germline trimming cut 0 bases from V and 9 bases from J; bases unmatched to any gene: 15. CDR3 sequence reads: CSARDPGRNPAGGEQFF. CDR3 nucleotide sequence: TGCAGTGCTAGAGATCCGGGGCGGAATCCAGCGGGGGGTGAGCAGTTCTTC.

The chain couples TRBV7-9 to TRBJ2-2; 11 nucleotides agree with TRBD2. The CDR3 has 17 residues. V was clipped by 6 bases and J by 0 bases; unmatched bases: 6. The germline V gene has CDR1 SEHNR and CDR2 FQNEAQ (reference sequence). The CDR3 spells CASRQRLAGSNTGELFF. In DNA, the CDR3 is TGTGCCAGCAGACAAAGACTAGCGGGGTCGAACACCGGGGAGCTGTTTTTT.

The genes are TRBV27 and TRBJ1-4, with unresolved D. The germline V gene has CDR1 MNHEY and CDR2 SMNVEV (reference sequence). The CDR3 covers 12 residues. V lost 6 bases and J 10 bases, leaving 12 bases between the germline ends. The CDR3 loop reads CASRSDGGKLFF. As DNA, the CDR3 is TGTGCCAGCAGGTCGGACGGTGGAAAACTGTTTTTT.

This clonotype was detected a few times. The chain recombines TRBV20-1 with TRBJ1-5, with 8 positions matching TRBD1. Germline V gene data show CDR1 as DFQATT and CDR2 as SNEGSKA (reference sequence). CDR3 length equals 18 residues. J gave up 3 bases and V 2 bases, and 15 bases lay outside the gene matches. As DNA, the CDR3 is TGCAGTGCTAGATCGATTTCACAGGGGGGGGCTCTCAATCAGCCCCAGCATTTT. Translating it yields CSARSISQGGALNQPQHF.

CDR3 DNA: TGTGCCAGCAGAAATAGCGGCTCCTCCTACAATGAGCAGTTCTTC. Amino acid sequence: CASRNSGSSYNEQFF. V usage is TRBV6-4 and J usage is TRBJ2-1; weak D call: TRBD2 (6 bases). The germline V and J ends were trimmed by 6 bases and 0 bases, with 12 bases remaining between them. Per germline, CDR1 MRHNA and CDR2 SNTAGT. This CDR3 region has 15 residues.

Ten or more counts support this clonotype. The chain has TRBV5-8 and TRBJ2-1; a possible D gene is TRBD1 (6 bases). V was pared by 3 bases and J by 1 base, with 17 bases between. Germline lookup yields CDR1 SGHTS and CDR2 YDEGEE. CDR3 size: 17 residues. The CDR3 DNA sequence: TGTGCCAGCAGCTGGGGGCAGTTTGGACTTTCCTACAATGAGCAGTTCTTC. The encoded protein is CASSWGQFGLSYNEQFF.

The V and J genes are TRBV2 and TRBJ2-1; TRBD2 matches 11 bases. The J segment lost 2 bases and the V segment lost 11 bases, leaving 11 bases of the junction unmatched. The germline gives CDR1 SNHLY, CDR2 FYNNEI. The CDR3 consists of 16 residues. The CDR3 spells CAGSTPGLAAYNEQFF. The CDR3 DNA follows: TGTGCCGGAAGCACTCCGGGACTAGCGGCCTACAATGAGCAGTTCTTC.

This clonotype appeared many times. This chain connects TRBV27 to TRBJ2-4; D gene unclear. The germline V and J ends were trimmed by 3 bases and 1 base, with 4 bases remaining between them. This CDR3 contains 13 residues. Germline V lookup: CDR1 MNHEY, CDR2 SMNVEV (reference sequence). The CDR3 sequence is CASSFRAKNIQYF. The CDR3 bases are TGTGCCAGCAGTTTTAGGGCCAAAAACATTCAGTACTTC.

As for this clonotype: A junction end diverges from the germline sequence, so it may reflect a read error. The rearrangement uses TRBV11-3 and TRBJ2-7, with 11 bases that match TRBD2. The CDR3 is made up of 14 amino acids. Germline assignment: CDR1 SGHNT and CDR2 YENEEA. CDR3: CVSSPGTSGYEQYF. CDR3 nucleotide sequence: TGTGTCAGCAGCCCAGGGACTAGCGGCTACGAGCAGTACTTC.

The sample holds many counts of this clonotype. The V gene is TRBV13, the J gene TRBJ2-1; D is uncertain. Germline V gene sequence: CDR1 PRHDT, CDR2 FYEKMQ (reference sequence). This CDR3 has 14 amino acids. V gave up 4 bases and J gave up 2 bases, with 9 bases separating them. DNA for the CDR3: TGTGCCAGCAGCTCCGCGAATCCCTACAATGAGCAGTTCTTC. This translates into CASSSANPYNEQFF.

This clonotype showed up many times. The chain couples TRBV19 to TRBJ1-1, with D perhaps TRBD1 (5 bases). Germline V CDR1 and CDR2: LNHDA, SQIVND (reference sequence). V was shortened by 2 bases and J by 1 base, with 11 bases between the two germline ends. There are 15 residues in the CDR3. In nucleotides, the CDR3 is TGTGCCAGTAGTATATATCCGACAGAGAACACTGAAGCTTTCTTT. Encoded protein: CASSIYPTENTEAFF.

The table lists this clonotype with many counts. The rearrangement links TRBV3-1 to TRBJ2-5, with D tentatively TRBD1 (5 bases). The germline V and J ends were trimmed by 2 bases and 7 bases, with 8 bases remaining between them. Germline CDR1 and CDR2: LGHDT and YNNKEL (reference sequence). CDR3 length: 12 amino acids. The CDR3 region is CASSQLRGTQYF. In nucleotides, the CDR3 is TGTGCCAGCAGCCAATTAAGGGGGACCCAGTACTTC.

The V and J genes are TRBV20-1 and TRBJ2-1; TRBD2 aligns across 11 bases. The CDR3 is made up of 18 amino acids. Germline CDR1 DFQATT, CDR2 SNEGSKA (reference sequence). Trimming removed 4 bases from V and 8 bases from J; junction bases left unmatched: 19. The CDR3 DNA sequence: TGCAGTGCTAATGGGGCGGGTCTAGCGGGAGGTATAAGGGATGAGCAGTTCTTC. Its protein product is CSANGAGLAGGIRDEQFF.

The CDR3, as DNA: TGCAGTGCTAGGGACAGGCAAAAACTGTTTTTT. Translation: CSARDRQKLFF. The chain carries TRBV20-1 and TRBJ1-4, with TRBD1 matching over 7 bases. V lost 3 bases, J lost 9 bases, and 1 base stayed unmatched. Germline values: CDR1 DFQATT, CDR2 SNEGSKA (reference sequence). This CDR3 has 11 amino acids.

This clonotype was detected only a few times. The V gene is TRBV19, the J gene TRBJ2-2; D might be TRBD2 (5 bases). The CDR3 has 14 residues. V lost 8 bases to trimming and J lost 1 base, with 11 bases between them. Germline lookup yields CDR1 LNHDA and CDR2 SQIVND (reference sequence). In DNA form, the CDR3 reads TGTGCCAGTGAAGAGGGAAGGAACACCGGGGAGCTGTTTTTT. It specifies CASEEGRNTGELFF.

This clonotype was picked up a small number of times. This chain connects TRBV20-1 to TRBJ1-5; possibly TRBD1 for D (5 bases). The germline gives CDR1 DFQATT, CDR2 SNEGSKA (reference sequence). The CDR3 totals 13 residues. Trimming took 7 bases from V and 7 from J, leaving 17 bases between them. The chain's CDR3 is CSEGPLDSQPQHF. The CDR3 DNA reads as TGCAGTGAGGGGCCCCTAGACAGCCAGCCCCAGCATTTT.

The CDR3 DNA reads as TGTGCCAGCAGCCGTCCCGGGACAGGGGTGACTGAAGCTTTCTTT. Amino acids: CASSRPGTGVTEAFF. The V call is TRBV28, the J call TRBJ1-1; 10 bases map to TRBD1. Germline V gene data show CDR1 as MDHEN and CDR2 as SYDVKM. The CDR3 has 15 amino acids. Germline trimming cut 6 bases from V and 5 bases from J; bases unmatched to any gene: 9.